What follows are 8 T cell receptor beta chains derived from one specimen sequenced in a study of response to subunit inactivated influenza vaccine. TCRdb re-called the RT-PCR reads with MiXCR, one entry per CDR3 protein. The repertoire holds roughly 760,000 distinct CDR3 sequences, 21% seen once, with more than 8.5% in the top ten. Material: PBMCs from blood, obtained roughly 5 days after vaccination. All receptors come from a man aged 45-65 years who received an inactivated influenza vaccine.

This clonotype was counted a few times. V gene TRBV10-3 combines with J gene TRBJ2-7; D gene ambiguous. This CDR3 has 13 residues. CDR1 is ENHRY and CDR2 is SYGVKD in the germline V gene. Trimming took 3 bases from V and 0 from J, leaving 6 bases between them. The DNA of the CDR3 is TGTGCCATCAGTGACAGGAGCTCCTACGAGCAGTACTTC. Protein: CAISDRSSYEQYF.

This clonotype showed up just a few times. The chain has TRBV5-5 and TRBJ1-1; D gene unclear. The CDR3 is made up of 13 amino acids. Trimming left V 0 bases short and J 4 bases short, with 7 bases between. Germline CDR1 is SGHKS and CDR2 is YYEKEE (reference sequence). This CDR3 reads CASSLDRLTEAFF. As DNA, the CDR3 is TGTGCCAGCAGCTTGGACAGACTCACTGAAGCTTTCTTT. The whole variable domain, remainder taken from reference TRBV5-5 and TRBJ1-1, is DAGVTQSPTHLIKTRGQQVTLRCSPISGHKSVSWYQQVLGQGPQFIFQYYEKEERGRGNFPDRFSARQFPNYSSELNVNALLLGDSALYLCASSLDRLTEAFFGQGTRLTVV.

This clonotype has just one count. The chain combines TRBV5-1 with TRBJ2-2; D perhaps matches TRBD2 (6 bases). The germline CDR1 and CDR2 sequences are SGHRS and YFSETQ. This CDR3 spans 17 amino acids. V dropped 0 bases and J dropped 0 bases, with 12 bases sitting between them. CDR3 bases: TGCGCCAGCAGCTTGGGTATTGGGGGGACGAACACCGGGGAGCTGTTTTTT. Encoded protein: CASSLGIGGTNTGELFF.

The chain couples TRBV7-2 to TRBJ2-3; no clear D. This CDR3 has 14 amino acids. Germline lookup yields CDR1 SGHTA and CDR2 FQGNSA. V was clipped by 3 bases and J by 0 bases, with 7 bases between them. DNA for the CDR3: TGTGCCAGCAGCTTCTGGGCTAGCACAGATACGCAGTATTTT. The encoded protein is CASSFWASTDTQYF.

As for this clonotype: The conserved closing phenylalanine or tryptophan is absent in this CDR3, likely reflecting a read error. The chain carries TRBV20-1 and TRBJ2-5, with D possibly matching TRBD1 (6 bases). Germline CDR1 reads DFQATT; CDR2 reads SNEGSKA (reference sequence). The length of the CDR3 is 15 residues. Trimming stripped 4 bases from V and 4 bases from J, with 19 bases between. The CDR3 region is CSAKSQGQGRETQYS. The CDR3 DNA reads TGCAGTGCTAAAAGCCAGGGGCAGGGAAGAGAGACCCAGTACTCC.

The chain is built from TRBV29-1 and TRBJ2-7; 8 nucleotides agree with TRBD1. The length of the CDR3 is 12 residues. Germline assignment: CDR1 SQVTM and CDR2 ANQGSEA. V lost 3 bases to trimming and J lost 6 bases; unmatched junction nucleotides: 4. The CDR3 reads CSVEPDRGEQYF. The CDR3 coding sequence is TGCAGCGTTGAGCCCGACAGGGGCGAGCAGTACTTC.

V usage is TRBV20-1 and J usage is TRBJ2-7; 9 nucleotides agree with TRBD1. The J segment lost 4 bases and the V segment lost 5 bases, leaving 12 bases of the junction unmatched. The CDR3 sequence is 15 residues long. In germline, CDR1 is DFQATT, CDR2 SNEGSKA (reference sequence). CDR3 bases: TGCAGTGCTTTCCAGGGAGGGACAGGGCTTTACGAGCAGTACTTC. This encodes CSAFQGGTGLYEQYF.

V usage is TRBV6-5 and J usage is TRBJ1-6; D may be TRBD1 (6 bases). The CDR3 is 15 amino acids. Germline V gives CDR1 MNHEY, CDR2 SVGAGI. Trimming took 0 bases from V and 9 from J, leaving 12 bases between them. In nucleotides, the CDR3 is TGTGCCAGCAGTTACTCAGGGGGGGTGAGTTCACCCCTCCACTTT. Protein: CASSYSGGVSSPLHF.